These T cell receptor beta chains were read from a single sample in a study of Graves' ophthalmopathy and Graves' hyperthyroidism. Via MiXCR, TCRdb re-called the multiplex PCR reads, giving one row per CDR3 protein. The table has about 340,000 distinct CDR3 sequences, roughly a sixth seen once. Specimen: peripheral blood. The receptor source for this set is an adult man with Graves' ophthalmopathy. Each CDR3 is given with its conserved first and last residue. The D gene is left open where the match is weak. Size tells how often a clone was seen (once, few, many) or the class of an expanded clone, and some rows leave it out.

>.|.|TRBJ1-1|TRBV6-1
CASVQNTEAFF
TGTGCCAGCGTGCAGAACACTGAAGCTTTCTTT
>TRBD1|many|TRBJ2-2|TRBV4-2
CASSQAQGAGELFF
TGTGCCAGCAGCCAAGCCCAGGGGGCCGGGGAGCTGTTTTTT
>TRBD1|.|TRBJ1-2|TRBV12-5
CASPREAGGGSYGYTF
TGTGCTAGTCCGAGGGAGGCAGGGGGCGGATCCTATGGCTACACCTTC
>.|many|TRBJ2-5|TRBV7-3
CASSPGTQETQYF
TGTGCCAGCAGCCCGGGAACCCAAGAGACCCAGTACTTC
>.|many|TRBJ2-5|TRBV7-2
CASSLRLMGLQETQYF
TGTGCCAGCAGCTTAAGACTAATGGGGTTGCAAGAGACCCAGTACTTC
>TRBD2|many|TRBJ2-7|TRBV5-1
CASSLGTGRDEQYF
TGCGCCAGCAGCTTGGGTACGGGGAGGGACGAGCAGTACTTC
>TRBD1|many|TRBJ1-6|TRBV20-1
CSARDGTGANSPLHF
TGCAGTGCTAGAGATGGGACAGGGGCGAATTCACCCCTCCACTTT
>.|many|TRBJ2-2|TRBV2
CASSEAPTGTGELFF
TGTGCCAGCAGTGAAGCGCCCACAGGGACCGGGGAGCTGTTTTTT
>.|many|TRBJ1-1|TRBV29-1
CSVRTVNTEAFF
TGCAGCGTTCGAACGGTGAACACTGAAGCTTTCTTT
>.|once|TRBJ2-1|TRBV11-2
CASSFNRLAYNEQFF
TGTGCCAGCAGCTTCAACAGATTAGCCTACAATGAGCAGTTCTTC
>.|.|TRBJ2-7|TRBV6-1
CASSPSGGGSLSYEQYF
TGTGCCAGCAGTCCCTCCGGGGGCGGGAGTCTATCCTACGAGCAGTACTTC
>.|many|TRBJ2-1|TRBV6-2/TRBV6-3
CASSRGLGKISNEQFF
TGTGCCAGCAGCAGGGGTTTGGGCAAAATTTCGAATGAGCAGTTCTTC
>TRBD1|.|TRBJ2-5|TRBV24-1
CATSDPGTGQETQYF
TGTGCCACCAGTGACCCCGGGACAGGACAAGAGACCCAGTACTTC
>.|few|TRBJ2-5|TRBV24-1
CATSQDQETQYF
TGTGCCACCAGCCAGGACCAAGAGACCCAGTACTTC
>.|many|TRBJ2-2|TRBV5-1
CASSSLAVEELFF
TGCGCCAGCAGCTCTCTCGCAGTCGAGGAGCTGTTTTTT
>.|many|TRBJ2-7|TRBV6-2/TRBV6-3
CASNALREPSYEQYF
TGTGCCAGCAATGCCCTTAGGGAGCCGTCCTACGAGCAGTACTTC
>.|many|TRBJ1-2|TRBV12-3/TRBV12-4
CASSQEGNYGYTF
TGTGCCAGCAGTCAGGAGGGCAACTATGGCTACACCTTC
>.|many|TRBJ1-5|TRBV4-2
CASSQDIGHQPQHF
TGTGCCAGCAGCCAAGATATCGGGCATCAGCCCCAGCATTTT
>.|many|TRBJ1-6|TRBV9
CASSPDVSGSPNSPLHF
TGTGCCAGCAGCCCAGATGTCTCGGGCAGCCCTAATTCACCCCTCCACTTT
>TRBD1|many|TRBJ2-7|TRBV30
CAWGTGAYEQYF
TGTGCCTGGGGGACAGGGGCCTACGAGCAGTACTTC
>.|many|TRBJ1-5|TRBV19
CASSIGTRLSNQPQHF
TGTGCCAGTAGTATCGGGACACGCCTTAGCAATCAGCCCCAGCATTTT
>TRBD2|many|TRBJ2-7|TRBV30
CAWTTGTTGGYEQYF
TGTGCCTGGACGACCGGGACGACCGGGGGGTACGAGCAGTACTTC
>.|many|TRBJ1-2|TRBV6-2/TRBV6-3
CASSSAPWEDNYGYTF
TGTGCCAGCAGTTCCGCTCCCTGGGAAGACAATTATGGCTACACCTTC
>.|many|TRBJ1-1|TRBV20-1
CSAIDPTGYTEAFF
TGCAGTGCTATCGATCCGACAGGCTACACTGAAGCTTTCTTT
>TRBD1|many|TRBJ1-5|TRBV6-1
CASSEREGADGGEPQHF
TGTGCCAGCAGTGAAAGGGAGGGGGCGGACGGTGGTGAGCCCCAGCATTTT
>.|.|TRBJ1-5|TRBV12-3/TRBV12-4
CASSATQGINQPQHF
TGTGCCAGCAGTGCGACTCAGGGGATCAATCAGCCCCAGCATTTT
>.|many|TRBJ2-7|TRBV7-2
CASSPRAAGEQYF
TGTGCCAGCAGCCCACGGGCAGCTGGCGAGCAGTACTTC